Listed below are T cell receptor beta chains from one sample, sequenced in a study of response to subunit inactivated influenza vaccine. TCRdb ran MiXCR on the RT-PCR reads and lists one entry per CDR3 protein. The sample holds approximately 520,000 distinct CDR3 sequences, more than 15% seen once. The material was CD4+ T cells sorted from PBMCs, obtained approximately 25 months after vaccination. The receptor source for this set is a man aged 50 to 69 who received an inactivated influenza vaccine. Both conserved end residues are part of each CDR3. The order of the fields is clone size, J gene, V gene, D gene, CDR3 protein, CDR3 DNA. The D gene is left open where the match is weak. Size is stated for part of the rows, as once, few or many counts, or as a class when the clone is expanded.

clone_size: many; j_call: TRBJ2-7; v_call: TRBV7-2; d_call: TRBD1; cdr3_aa: CASKKDRLSYEQYF; cdr3_nt: TGTGCCAGCAAAAAGGACAGGCTCTCCTACGAGCAGTACTTC
clone_size: few; j_call: TRBJ2-7; v_call: TRBV6-2/TRBV6-3; d_call: .; cdr3_aa: CASSYGRHQRSIYEQYF; cdr3_nt: TGTGCCAGCAGTTACGGTCGACACCAAAGATCTATCTACGAGCAGTACTTC
clone_size: many; j_call: TRBJ2-5; v_call: TRBV9; d_call: .; cdr3_aa: CASSVESDTQYF; cdr3_nt: TGTGCCAGCAGCGTAGAGTCAGATACCCAGTACTTC
clone_size: .; j_call: TRBJ2-3; v_call: TRBV11-2; d_call: TRBD1; cdr3_aa: CASSSRTGAIPSSDTQYF; cdr3_nt: TGTGCCAGCAGCTCGCGGACAGGGGCGATACCTAGTTCTGATACGCAGTATTTT
clone_size: once; j_call: TRBJ2-7; v_call: TRBV9; d_call: .; cdr3_aa: CASSAHREPYEQYF; cdr3_nt: TGTGCCAGCAGCGCTCACAGGGAACCCTACGAGCAGTACTTC
clone_size: many; j_call: TRBJ2-3; v_call: TRBV5-1; d_call: .; cdr3_aa: CASSQDSATDTQYF; cdr3_nt: TGCGCCAGCAGCCAGGACAGTGCGACAGATACGCAGTATTTT
clone_size: many; j_call: TRBJ2-3; v_call: TRBV7-2; d_call: TRBD2; cdr3_aa: CASSNRRAGGVTDTQYF; cdr3_nt: TGTGCCAGCAGCAACAGGAGGGCGGGGGGCGTCACAGATACGCAGTATTTT
clone_size: many; j_call: TRBJ2-1; v_call: TRBV11-2; d_call: .; cdr3_aa: CASSLERGRGEQFF; cdr3_nt: TGTGCCAGCAGCTTAGAGCGGGGGCGTGGGGAGCAGTTCTTC
clone_size: few; j_call: TRBJ2-1; v_call: TRBV12-3/TRBV12-4; d_call: .; cdr3_aa: CASTISLRGEQFF; cdr3_nt: TGTGCCAGCACCATTTCCCTGCGGGGTGAGCAGTTCTTC
clone_size: .; j_call: TRBJ2-5; v_call: TRBV11-1; d_call: .; cdr3_aa: CASSAGLPAQETQYF; cdr3_nt: TGTGCCAGCAGCGCGGGCTTACCCGCTCAAGAGACCCAGTACTTC
clone_size: few; j_call: TRBJ2-4; v_call: TRBV20-1; d_call: TRBD2; cdr3_aa: CSARGTSGRTRNIQYF; cdr3_nt: TGCAGTGCCCGCGGGACTAGCGGGAGGACGAGAAACATTCAGTACTTC
clone_size: many; j_call: TRBJ1-2; v_call: TRBV5-1; d_call: TRBD1; cdr3_aa: CASSLVTGSHGYTF; cdr3_nt: TGCGCCAGCAGCTTGGTGACAGGGAGCCATGGCTACACCTTC
clone_size: many; j_call: TRBJ1-5; v_call: TRBV20-1; d_call: .; cdr3_aa: CSARVQLNQPQHF; cdr3_nt: TGCAGTGCTAGAGTACAGTTAAATCAGCCCCAGCATTTT
clone_size: few; j_call: TRBJ2-1; v_call: TRBV5-1; d_call: .; cdr3_aa: CASSLAEIGLEQFF; cdr3_nt: TGCGCCAGCAGCTTGGCCGAGATCGGACTAGAGCAGTTCTTC
clone_size: .; j_call: TRBJ2-1; v_call: TRBV7-3; d_call: .; cdr3_aa: CASSSRDPVNEQFF; cdr3_nt: TGTGCCAGCAGCTCTCGGGACCCAGTCAATGAGCAGTTCTTC
clone_size: many; j_call: TRBJ2-5; v_call: TRBV4-1; d_call: TRBD2; cdr3_aa: CASSPSGPTAETQYF; cdr3_nt: TGCGCCAGCAGCCCTAGCGGGCCAACGGCGGAGACCCAGTACTTC
clone_size: .; j_call: TRBJ2-7; v_call: TRBV11-2; d_call: .; cdr3_aa: CASSRDPPQLHEQYF; cdr3_nt: TGTGCCAGCAGCCGAGACCCCCCACAGTTGCACGAGCAGTACTTC
clone_size: few; j_call: TRBJ2-1; v_call: TRBV24-1; d_call: .; cdr3_aa: CATSDSGTSSYNEQFF; cdr3_nt: TGTGCCACCAGTGATAGTGGGACAAGCTCCTACAATGAGCAGTTCTTC
clone_size: .; j_call: TRBJ2-1; v_call: TRBV20-1; d_call: .; cdr3_aa: CSASQTAGHEQFF; cdr3_nt: TGCAGTGCTTCCCAGACAGCAGGCCATGAGCAGTTCTTC
clone_size: .; j_call: TRBJ2-7; v_call: TRBV7-2; d_call: .; cdr3_aa: CASSADRSRYEQYF; cdr3_nt: TGTGCCAGCAGCGCGGACAGATCGCGCTACGAGCAGTACTTC
clone_size: .; j_call: TRBJ1-1; v_call: TRBV20-1; d_call: .; cdr3_aa: CSAPTLDRFYTEAFF; cdr3_nt: TGCAGTGCTCCTACCTTGGACCGATTCTACACTGAAGCTTTCTTT
clone_size: .; j_call: TRBJ2-7; v_call: TRBV6-2/TRBV6-3; d_call: .; cdr3_aa: CASSYSWGEQYF; cdr3_nt: TGTGCCAGCAGTTACTCTTGGGGCGAGCAGTACTTC
clone_size: .; j_call: TRBJ2-7; v_call: TRBV7-2; d_call: .; cdr3_aa: CASSLTGLDTYEQYF; cdr3_nt: TGTGCCAGCAGCTTGACTGGGCTCGATACCTACGAGCAGTACTTC
clone_size: .; j_call: TRBJ2-1; v_call: TRBV28; d_call: TRBD1; cdr3_aa: CASSGTGEAYNEQFF; cdr3_nt: TGTGCCAGCAGTGGGACAGGGGAAGCCTACAATGAGCAGTTCTTC
clone_size: few; j_call: TRBJ2-7; v_call: TRBV30; d_call: .; cdr3_aa: CAWRKTYEQYF; cdr3_nt: TGTGCCTGGCGAAAAACCTACGAGCAGTACTTC
clone_size: .; j_call: TRBJ1-1; v_call: TRBV18; d_call: TRBD1; cdr3_aa: CASSPSTGGIGTEAFF; cdr3_nt: TGTGCCAGCTCACCTTCGACAGGGGGCATTGGCACTGAAGCTTTCTTT
clone_size: .; j_call: TRBJ2-1; v_call: TRBV5-6; d_call: .; cdr3_aa: CASSLGSAPDEQFF; cdr3_nt: TGTGCCAGCAGCTTGGGGTCGGCCCCAGATGAGCAGTTCTTC
clone_size: .; j_call: TRBJ2-3; v_call: TRBV6-1; d_call: .; cdr3_aa: CASRDVGGHTDTQYF; cdr3_nt: TGTGCCAGCAGGGATGTGGGGGGGCACACAGATACGCAGTATTTT
clone_size: few; j_call: TRBJ1-2; v_call: TRBV20-1; d_call: .; cdr3_aa: CSARAHRGEVGYTF; cdr3_nt: TGCAGTGCTAGAGCCCACCGGGGGGAGGTTGGCTACACCTTC
clone_size: .; j_call: TRBJ2-7; v_call: TRBV12-3/TRBV12-4; d_call: .; cdr3_aa: CASSPAFYEQYF; cdr3_nt: TGTGCCAGCAGTCCCGCCTTCTACGAGCAGTACTTC
clone_size: many; j_call: TRBJ2-7; v_call: TRBV3-1; d_call: .; cdr3_aa: CASSQAGDTYEQYF; cdr3_nt: TGTGCCAGCAGCCAAGCAGGGGATACCTACGAGCAGTACTTC
clone_size: .; j_call: TRBJ2-7; v_call: TRBV5-1; d_call: TRBD1; cdr3_aa: CASGTDRWGDEQYF; cdr3_nt: TGCGCCAGCGGGACGGACAGGTGGGGAGACGAGCAGTACTTC
clone_size: .; j_call: TRBJ2-5; v_call: TRBV18; d_call: TRBD1; cdr3_aa: CASSPPWDRKETQYF; cdr3_nt: TGTGCCAGCTCACCACCGTGGGACAGAAAAGAGACCCAGTACTTC
clone_size: many; j_call: TRBJ2-5; v_call: TRBV4-1; d_call: TRBD1; cdr3_aa: CASSQVGDRAQETQYF; cdr3_nt: TGCGCCAGCAGCCAAGTGGGGGACAGGGCACAAGAGACCCAGTACTTC
clone_size: .; j_call: TRBJ2-3; v_call: TRBV18; d_call: TRBD1; cdr3_aa: CASSPPSGGTNTQYF; cdr3_nt: TGTGCCAGCTCACCACCGTCAGGGGGCACAAATACGCAGTATTTT
clone_size: few; j_call: TRBJ2-2; v_call: TRBV10-3; d_call: .; cdr3_aa: CAMGLGADTGELFF; cdr3_nt: TGTGCCATGGGGCTTGGGGCAGACACCGGGGAGCTGTTTTTT
clone_size: few; j_call: TRBJ2-7; v_call: TRBV28; d_call: .; cdr3_aa: CASTLGLPSYEQYF; cdr3_nt: TGTGCCAGCACGCTCGGACTACCTTCCTACGAGCAGTACTTC
clone_size: few; j_call: TRBJ2-2; v_call: TRBV5-1; d_call: TRBD1; cdr3_aa: CASVLDRGIGELFF; cdr3_nt: TGCGCCAGCGTCCTTGACAGGGGAATCGGGGAGCTGTTTTTT
clone_size: .; j_call: TRBJ2-3; v_call: TRBV5-1; d_call: .; cdr3_aa: CASSHRTSTDTQYF; cdr3_nt: TGCGCCAGCAGCCACCGAACTAGCACAGATACGCAGTATTTT
clone_size: many; j_call: TRBJ2-1; v_call: TRBV29-1; d_call: TRBD2; cdr3_aa: CSVVPQRGINEQFF; cdr3_nt: TGCAGCGTTGTCCCCCAGCGGGGGATAAATGAGCAGTTCTTC
clone_size: many; j_call: TRBJ1-1; v_call: TRBV4-2; d_call: .; cdr3_aa: CASSRNRGDGTEAFF; cdr3_nt: TGTGCCAGCAGCCGGAATAGGGGCGACGGTACTGAAGCTTTCTTT
clone_size: many; j_call: TRBJ2-6; v_call: TRBV27; d_call: TRBD1; cdr3_aa: CASRRQGSGANVLTF; cdr3_nt: TGTGCCAGCAGAAGACAGGGTTCTGGGGCCAACGTCCTGACTTTC
clone_size: few; j_call: TRBJ2-7; v_call: TRBV20-1; d_call: TRBD2; cdr3_aa: CSARDPTSGRGEQYF; cdr3_nt: TGCAGTGCTAGAGACCCTACTAGCGGGAGAGGCGAGCAGTACTTC
clone_size: few; j_call: TRBJ2-1; v_call: TRBV28; d_call: .; cdr3_aa: CASSSPPGSSSYNEQFF; cdr3_nt: TGTGCCAGCAGTTCGCCACCCGGATCTAGCTCCTACAATGAGCAGTTCTTC
clone_size: few; j_call: TRBJ2-1; v_call: TRBV7-2; d_call: TRBD1; cdr3_aa: CASSFRGQGANEQFF; cdr3_nt: TGTGCCAGCAGCTTTAGGGGACAGGGGGCGAATGAGCAGTTCTTC
clone_size: few; j_call: TRBJ2-7; v_call: TRBV27; d_call: .; cdr3_aa: CASSQLNRESVTYEQYF; cdr3_nt: TGTGCCAGCAGTCAGCTCAACAGGGAAAGCGTAACCTACGAGCAGTACTTC
clone_size: .; j_call: TRBJ2-1; v_call: TRBV10-1; d_call: TRBD1; cdr3_aa: CASTGQDSSSYNEQFF; cdr3_nt: TGCGCCAGCACCGGACAGGACTCCAGCTCCTACAATGAGCAGTTCTTC
clone_size: few; j_call: TRBJ2-4; v_call: TRBV5-1; d_call: .; cdr3_aa: CASSLDTAKNIQYF; cdr3_nt: TGCGCCAGCAGCTTGGACACCGCCAAAAACATTCAGTACTTC
clone_size: few; j_call: TRBJ1-1; v_call: TRBV4-3; d_call: .; cdr3_aa: CASSQDSVGVRNTEAFF; cdr3_nt: TGCGCCAGCAGCCAAGATAGTGTTGGAGTACGGAACACTGAAGCTTTCTTT
clone_size: few; j_call: TRBJ1-4; v_call: TRBV28; d_call: .; cdr3_aa: CASGSVPGTNEKLFF; cdr3_nt: TGTGCCAGCGGGTCCGTCCCGGGAACTAATGAAAAACTGTTTTTT
clone_size: .; j_call: TRBJ2-5; v_call: TRBV5-6; d_call: .; cdr3_aa: CASSFRSSETQYF; cdr3_nt: TGTGCCAGCAGCTTTCGTAGCTCGGAGACCCAGTACTTC
clone_size: once; j_call: TRBJ2-3; v_call: TRBV20-1; d_call: .; cdr3_aa: CCASEMRDFLTDTQYF; cdr3_nt: TGCTGTGCTAGTGAGATGAGGGACTTCCTCACAGATACGCAGTATTTT
clone_size: .; j_call: TRBJ2-1; v_call: TRBV6-5; d_call: TRBD1; cdr3_aa: CASSYSRQGAGNEQFF; cdr3_nt: TGTGCCAGCAGTTACTCGAGGCAGGGGGCGGGCAATGAGCAGTTCTTC
clone_size: many; j_call: TRBJ2-7; v_call: TRBV20-1; d_call: TRBD2; cdr3_aa: CSAGAASGSSYEQYF; cdr3_nt: TGCAGTGCTGGAGCGGCTAGCGGGAGCTCCTACGAGCAGTACTTC
clone_size: few; j_call: TRBJ2-7; v_call: TRBV27; d_call: .; cdr3_aa: CASWDLISAQYF; cdr3_nt: TGTGCCAGTTGGGACTTAATATCTGCGCAGTACTTC
clone_size: .; j_call: TRBJ1-1; v_call: TRBV25-1; d_call: .; cdr3_aa: CASSGGRGWAEAFF; cdr3_nt: TGTGCCAGCAGTGGAGGCAGGGGTTGGGCTGAAGCTTTCTTT
clone_size: few; j_call: TRBJ2-5; v_call: TRBV12-3/TRBV12-4; d_call: .; cdr3_aa: CASSPLGSAEETQYF; cdr3_nt: TGTGCCAGCAGTCCCCTGGGCTCAGCTGAGGAGACCCAGTACTTC
clone_size: .; j_call: TRBJ2-1; v_call: TRBV20-1; d_call: TRBD1; cdr3_aa: CSASPGTATYNEQFF; cdr3_nt: TGCAGTGCTAGCCCCGGGACAGCTACCTACAATGAGCAGTTCTTC